This T cell receptor beta chain was identified in a study of T-cell memory formation after mild COVID-19. Turning to the study itself: There were largely donor-specific TCR clusters.

After 5'RACE with constant-segment primers, TCR alpha and TCR beta cDNA libraries carrying sample barcodes and UMIs were obtained. TCRdb itself ran the 5' RACE reads through MiXCR, one entry per CDR3 protein. The sample gives about 310,000 distinct CDR3 sequences, about 16% of which show up once; roughly a fifth is in the top ten. There are many counts of this clonotype. What it binds is not known. Notes on the study in general: Proof of SARS-CoV-2 specificity was absent for the second-wave clones that crested on day 37.

The TCR comes from a man aged 18 to 30 who had mild COVID-19 (a few samples of this study predate the infection). Cell type and time point are not known. The specimen was PBMCs or a T cell subset sorted from them (not recorded which).

The CDR3 loop reads CASTLLGTEGYTF. As DNA, the CDR3 is TGTGCCAGCACTCTGCTAGGCACCGAGGGCTACACCTTC. This rearrangement joins TRBV3-1 to TRBJ1-2, with D uncertain. CDR1 is LGHDT and CDR2 is YNNKEL in the germline V gene (reference sequence). The CDR3 has 13 amino acids. With 7 bases removed from V and 8 bases from J, the gap between germline ends came to 17 bases.